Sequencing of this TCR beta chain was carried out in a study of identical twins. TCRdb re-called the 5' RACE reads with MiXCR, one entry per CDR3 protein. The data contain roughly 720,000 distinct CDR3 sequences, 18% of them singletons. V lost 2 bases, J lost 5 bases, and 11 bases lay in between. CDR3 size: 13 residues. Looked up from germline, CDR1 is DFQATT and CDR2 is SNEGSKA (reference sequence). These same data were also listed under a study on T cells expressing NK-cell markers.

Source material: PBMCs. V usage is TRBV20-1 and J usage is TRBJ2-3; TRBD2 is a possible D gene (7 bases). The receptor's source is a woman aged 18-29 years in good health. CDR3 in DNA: TGCAGTGCTAGACAGGGGAGGGAAGATACGCAGTATTTT. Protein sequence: CSARQGREDTQYF.